Listed below are T cell receptor beta chains from one sample, sequenced in a study of beta chain features in type 1 diabetes. Sequencing used immunoSEQ multiplex PCR; TCRdb keeps in-frame clones, though not all of them. The sample has 810,000 or so clones, roughly a sixth seen once. Sequences were obtained from naive CD4+ T cells from blood. The origin of the receptors is a woman between 18 and 30 years old in good health. The CDR3 runs from the conserved cysteine through the conserved F or W. D genes are given only for firm matches. Only part of the rows carry a size: once, few, many, or a class if the clone is expanded.

clone size	V gene	D gene	J gene	CDR3 DNA	CDR3 protein
-	TRBV6-6	-	TRBJ1-2	TGTGCCACGGCCGAAGGGTATGGCTACACCTTC	CATAEGYGYTF
-	TRBV5-1	TRBD1	TRBJ2-7	TGCGCCAGCAGCTTGGAAAGACAGGGTAGAGGTTACGAGCAGTACTTC	CASSLERQGRGYEQYF
few	TRBV7-3	TRBD2	TRBJ2-3	TGTGCCAGCAGCTTATATTCGGGACTAGCGAGTACGAACACAGATACGCAGTATTTT	CASSLYSGLASTNTDTQYF
few	TRBV20-1	-	TRBJ2-2	TGCAGTGCCTCTTCTATCGGGGAGCTGTTTTTT	CSASSIGELFF
-	TRBV4-2	TRBD2	TRBJ2-7	TGTGCCAGCAGCCATAAAACCGGGACTAGCGGGAGAGAGCAGTACTTC	CASSHKTGTSGREQYF
-	TRBV4-3	TRBD2	TRBJ2-1	TGCGCCAGCAGCCAATTCATCGGGACTAGCGATTACAATGAGCAGTTCTTC	CASSQFIGTSDYNEQFF
few	TRBV5-4	TRBD2	TRBJ2-7	TGTGCCAGCAGCTTGGCCGGGACTAGCATCAGCTTCGAGCAGTACTTC	CASSLAGTSISFEQYF
-	TRBV7-8	-	TRBJ2-2	TGTGCCAGCAGGACAGGGAACACCGGGGAGCTGTTTTTT	CASRTGNTGELFF
few	TRBV28	TRBD2	TRBJ2-7	TGTGCCAGCAGTCTTAGCGGGAGGATCTCCTACGAGCAGTACTTC	CASSLSGRISYEQYF
-	TRBV28	TRBD2	TRBJ2-5	TGTGCCAGCAACCAGGCAGGATTACTAGCGGGAGGGTGGGAGACCCAGTACTTC	CASNQAGLLAGGWETQYF
-	TRBV2	TRBD2	TRBJ2-1	TGTGCCAGCAGTATCCTAGCGGCCTACAATGAGCAGTTCTTC	CASSILAAYNEQFF
few	TRBV7-2	-	TRBJ2-7	TGTGCCAGCAGCTTTGACAGGACCCCCTCCGAGCAGTACTTC	CASSFDRTPSEQYF
-	TRBV2	TRBD1	TRBJ1-2	TGTGCCAGTACAGGGGGCGGTGGCTACACCTTC	CASTGGGGYTF
few	TRBV18	TRBD1	TRBJ2-2	TGTGCCAGCTCCCCTAAGCGACAGGGGAACACCGGGGAGCTGTTTTTT	CASSPKRQGNTGELFF
few	TRBV7-2	-	TRBJ2-2	TGTGCCAGCAGCCCCTCCAGAGGGGATATTACCGGGGAGCTGTTTTTT	CASSPSRGDITGELFF
-	TRBV6-6	-	TRBJ2-1	TGTGCCAGCAGTTACAGCCAGGTCAATGAGCAGTTCTTC	CASSYSQVNEQFF
-	TRBV2	-	TRBJ2-1	TGTGCCAGCAGTGTAGTCAGTCACAATGAGCAGTTCTTC	CASSVVSHNEQFF
-	TRBV6-1	-	TRBJ2-7	TGTGCCAGCAGCACCGACGGGACCTACGAGCAGTACTTC	CASSTDGTYEQYF
many	TRBV7-9	-	TRBJ2-3	TGCCAAGAGGTTGCTCCCTCCACAGATACGCAGTATTTT	CQEVAPSTDTQYF
-	TRBV7-2	-	TRBJ2-1	TGTGCCAGCAGCTTCCGGTCCTCCTACAATGAGCAGTTCTTC	CASSFRSSYNEQFF
-	TRBV7-9	TRBD2	TRBJ2-5	TGTGCCAGCAGCTTAGTAGCGGGAACCAGAATCCAAGAGACCCAGTACTTC	CASSLVAGTRIQETQYF
-	TRBV11-2	-	TRBJ2-7	TGTGCCAGCAGCGGACTATTCGGACAGAGCGAGCAGTACTTC	CASSGLFGQSEQYF